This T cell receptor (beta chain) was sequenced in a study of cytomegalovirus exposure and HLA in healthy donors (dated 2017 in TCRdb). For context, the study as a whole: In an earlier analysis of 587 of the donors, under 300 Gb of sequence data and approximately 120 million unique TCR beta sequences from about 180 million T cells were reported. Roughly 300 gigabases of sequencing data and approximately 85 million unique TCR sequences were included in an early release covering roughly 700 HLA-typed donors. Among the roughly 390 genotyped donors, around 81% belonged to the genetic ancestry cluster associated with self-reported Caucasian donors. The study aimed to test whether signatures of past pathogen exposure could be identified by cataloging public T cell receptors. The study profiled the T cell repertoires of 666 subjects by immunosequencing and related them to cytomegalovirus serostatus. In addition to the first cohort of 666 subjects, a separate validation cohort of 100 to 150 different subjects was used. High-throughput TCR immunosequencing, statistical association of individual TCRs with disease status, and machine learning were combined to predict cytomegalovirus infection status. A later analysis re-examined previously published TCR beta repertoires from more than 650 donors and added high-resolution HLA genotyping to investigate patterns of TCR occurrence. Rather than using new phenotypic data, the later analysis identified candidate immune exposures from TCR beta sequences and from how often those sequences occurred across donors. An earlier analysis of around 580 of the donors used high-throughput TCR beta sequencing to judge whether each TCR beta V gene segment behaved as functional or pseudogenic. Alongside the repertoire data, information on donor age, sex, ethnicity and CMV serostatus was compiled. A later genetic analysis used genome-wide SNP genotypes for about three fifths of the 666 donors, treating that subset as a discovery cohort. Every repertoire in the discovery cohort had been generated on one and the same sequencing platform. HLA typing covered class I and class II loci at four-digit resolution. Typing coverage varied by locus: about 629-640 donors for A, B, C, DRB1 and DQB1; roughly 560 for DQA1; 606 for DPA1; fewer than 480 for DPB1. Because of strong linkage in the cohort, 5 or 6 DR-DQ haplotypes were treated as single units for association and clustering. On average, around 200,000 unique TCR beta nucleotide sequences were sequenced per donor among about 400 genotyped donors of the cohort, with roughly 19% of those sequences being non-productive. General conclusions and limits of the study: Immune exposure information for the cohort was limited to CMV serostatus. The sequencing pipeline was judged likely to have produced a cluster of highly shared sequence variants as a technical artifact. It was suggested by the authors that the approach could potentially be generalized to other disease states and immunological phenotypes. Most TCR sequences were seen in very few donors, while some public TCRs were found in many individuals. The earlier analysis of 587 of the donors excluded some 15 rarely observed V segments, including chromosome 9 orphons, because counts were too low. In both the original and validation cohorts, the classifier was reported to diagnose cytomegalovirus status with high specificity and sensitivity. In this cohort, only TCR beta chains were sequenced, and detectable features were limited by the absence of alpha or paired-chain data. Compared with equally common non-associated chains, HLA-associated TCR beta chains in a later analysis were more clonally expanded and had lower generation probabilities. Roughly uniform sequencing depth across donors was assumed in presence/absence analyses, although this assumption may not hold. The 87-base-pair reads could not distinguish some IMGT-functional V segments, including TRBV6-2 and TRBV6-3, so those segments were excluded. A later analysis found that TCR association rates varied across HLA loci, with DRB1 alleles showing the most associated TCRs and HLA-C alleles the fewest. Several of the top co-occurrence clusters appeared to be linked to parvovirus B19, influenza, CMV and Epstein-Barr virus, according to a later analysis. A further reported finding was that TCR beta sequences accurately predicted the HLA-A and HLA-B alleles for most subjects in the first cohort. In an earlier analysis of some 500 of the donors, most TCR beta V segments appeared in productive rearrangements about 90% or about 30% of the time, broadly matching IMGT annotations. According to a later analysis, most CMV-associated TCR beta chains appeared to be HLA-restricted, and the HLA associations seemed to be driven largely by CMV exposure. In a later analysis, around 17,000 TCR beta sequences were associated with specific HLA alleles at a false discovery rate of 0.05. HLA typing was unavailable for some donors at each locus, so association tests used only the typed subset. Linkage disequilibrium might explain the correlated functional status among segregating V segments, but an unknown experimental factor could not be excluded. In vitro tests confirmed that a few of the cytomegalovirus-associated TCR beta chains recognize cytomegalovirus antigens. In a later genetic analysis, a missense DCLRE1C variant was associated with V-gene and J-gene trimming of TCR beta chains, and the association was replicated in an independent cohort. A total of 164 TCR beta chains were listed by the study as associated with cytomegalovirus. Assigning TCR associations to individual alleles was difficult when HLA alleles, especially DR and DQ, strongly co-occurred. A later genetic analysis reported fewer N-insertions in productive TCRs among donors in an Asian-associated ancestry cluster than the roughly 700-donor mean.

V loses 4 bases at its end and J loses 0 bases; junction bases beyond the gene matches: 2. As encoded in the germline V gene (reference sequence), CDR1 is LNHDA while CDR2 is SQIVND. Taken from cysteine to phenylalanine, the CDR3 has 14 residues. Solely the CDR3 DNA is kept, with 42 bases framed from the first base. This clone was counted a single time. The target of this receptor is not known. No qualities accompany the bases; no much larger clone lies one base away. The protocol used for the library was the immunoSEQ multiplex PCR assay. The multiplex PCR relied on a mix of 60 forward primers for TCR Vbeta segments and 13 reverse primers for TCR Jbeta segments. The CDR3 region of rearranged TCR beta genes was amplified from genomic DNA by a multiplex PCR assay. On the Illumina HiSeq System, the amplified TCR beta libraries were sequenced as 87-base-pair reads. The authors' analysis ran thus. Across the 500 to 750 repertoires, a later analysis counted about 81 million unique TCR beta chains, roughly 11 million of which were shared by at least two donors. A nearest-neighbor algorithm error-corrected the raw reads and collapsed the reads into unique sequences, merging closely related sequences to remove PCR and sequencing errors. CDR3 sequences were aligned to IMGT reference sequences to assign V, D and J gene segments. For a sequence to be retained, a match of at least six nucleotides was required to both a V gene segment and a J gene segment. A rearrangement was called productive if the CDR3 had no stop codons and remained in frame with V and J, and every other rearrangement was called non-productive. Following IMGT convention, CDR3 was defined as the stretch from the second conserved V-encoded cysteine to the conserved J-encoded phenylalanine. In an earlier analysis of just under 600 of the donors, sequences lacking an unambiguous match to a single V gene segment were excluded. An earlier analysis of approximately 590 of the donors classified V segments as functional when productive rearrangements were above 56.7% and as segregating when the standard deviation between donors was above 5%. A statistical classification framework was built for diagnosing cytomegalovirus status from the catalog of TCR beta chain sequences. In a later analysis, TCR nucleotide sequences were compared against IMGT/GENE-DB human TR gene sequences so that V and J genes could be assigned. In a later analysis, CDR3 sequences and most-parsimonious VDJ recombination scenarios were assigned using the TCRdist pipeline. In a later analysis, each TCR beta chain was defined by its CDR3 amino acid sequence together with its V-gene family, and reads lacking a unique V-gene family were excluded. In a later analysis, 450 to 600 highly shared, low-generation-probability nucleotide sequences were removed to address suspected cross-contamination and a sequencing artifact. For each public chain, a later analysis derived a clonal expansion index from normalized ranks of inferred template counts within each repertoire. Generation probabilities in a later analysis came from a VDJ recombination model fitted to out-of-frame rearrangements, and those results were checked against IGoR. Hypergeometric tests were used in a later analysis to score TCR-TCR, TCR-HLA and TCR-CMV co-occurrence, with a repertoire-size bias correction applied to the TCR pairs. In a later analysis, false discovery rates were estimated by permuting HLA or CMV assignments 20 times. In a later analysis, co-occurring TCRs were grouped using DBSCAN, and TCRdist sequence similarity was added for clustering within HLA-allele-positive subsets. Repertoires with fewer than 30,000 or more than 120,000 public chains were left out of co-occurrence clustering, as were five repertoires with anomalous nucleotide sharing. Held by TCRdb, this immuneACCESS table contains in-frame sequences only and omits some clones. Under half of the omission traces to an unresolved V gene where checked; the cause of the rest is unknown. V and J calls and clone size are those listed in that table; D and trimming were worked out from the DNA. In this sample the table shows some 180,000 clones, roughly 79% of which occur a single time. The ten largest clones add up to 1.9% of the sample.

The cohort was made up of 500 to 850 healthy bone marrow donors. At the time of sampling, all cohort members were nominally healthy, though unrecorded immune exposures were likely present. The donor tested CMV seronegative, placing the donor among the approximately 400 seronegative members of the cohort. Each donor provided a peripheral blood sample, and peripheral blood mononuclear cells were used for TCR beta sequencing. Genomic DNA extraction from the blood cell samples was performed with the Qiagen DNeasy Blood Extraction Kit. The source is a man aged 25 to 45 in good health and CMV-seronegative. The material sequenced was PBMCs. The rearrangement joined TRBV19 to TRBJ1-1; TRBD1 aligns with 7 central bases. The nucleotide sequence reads TGTGCCAGTAGTACCGGGACAGTGAACACTGAAGCTTTCTTT. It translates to CASSTGTVNTEAFF.